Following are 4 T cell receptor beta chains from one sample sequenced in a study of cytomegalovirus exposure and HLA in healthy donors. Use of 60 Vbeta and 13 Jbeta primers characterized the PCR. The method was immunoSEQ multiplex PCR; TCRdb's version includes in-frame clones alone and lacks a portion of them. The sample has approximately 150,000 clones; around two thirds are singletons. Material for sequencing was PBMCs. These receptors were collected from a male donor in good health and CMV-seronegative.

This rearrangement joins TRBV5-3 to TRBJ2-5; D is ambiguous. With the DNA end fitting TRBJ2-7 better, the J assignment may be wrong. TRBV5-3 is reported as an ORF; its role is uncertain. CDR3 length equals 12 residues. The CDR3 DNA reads TGTGCCAGAACCCTTAATTACTACGAGCAGTACTTC. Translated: CARTLNYYEQYF.

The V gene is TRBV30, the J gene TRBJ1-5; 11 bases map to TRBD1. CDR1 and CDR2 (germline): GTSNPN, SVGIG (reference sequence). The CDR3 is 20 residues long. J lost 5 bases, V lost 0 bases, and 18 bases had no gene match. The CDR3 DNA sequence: TGTGCCTGGAGTGTACTATGGTGGACAGGGGGCATCGGCCCGGATCAGCCCCAGCATTTT. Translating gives CAWSVLWWTGGIGPDQPQHF.

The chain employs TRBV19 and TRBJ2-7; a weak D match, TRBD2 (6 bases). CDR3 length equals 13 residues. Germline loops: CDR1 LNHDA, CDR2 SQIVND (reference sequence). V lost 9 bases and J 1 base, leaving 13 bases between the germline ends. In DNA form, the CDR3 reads TGTGCCAGCCCGGTAGGGAGGTCCTACGAGCAGTACTTC. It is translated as CASPVGRSYEQYF.

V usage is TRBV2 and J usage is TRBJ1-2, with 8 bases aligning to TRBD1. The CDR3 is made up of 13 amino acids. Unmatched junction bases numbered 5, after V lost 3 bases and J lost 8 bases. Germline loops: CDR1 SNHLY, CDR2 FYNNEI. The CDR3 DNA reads TGTGCCAGCAGTGAGGACAGGGAAATGGGCTACACCTTC. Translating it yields CASSEDREMGYTF.